This T cell receptor (beta chain) was retrieved from a study of PD-1 blockade in classical Hodgkin lymphoma. Some clones are missing from TCRdb's copy, which holds only in-frame ones; the method was immunoSEQ multiplex PCR. The data contain tens of thousands of clones, 85% of them seen just once; the ten biggest clones take up 2.4%. Germline lookup yields CDR1 MDHEN and CDR2 SYDVKM. Trimming removed 5 bases from V and 8 bases from J; junction bases left unmatched: 11. This CDR3 has 14 amino acids. All trial patients relapsed after autologous stem cell transplantation. Purification of CD4+ T cells from thawed PBMCs was performed via magnetic negative selection. General observations from the study: CD4+ TCR diversity rose significantly by C4D1, and CD8+ TCR diversity did not. Diversity similar to that of newly diagnosed patients was seen at baseline in complete responders.

This clone was counted a few times. Antigen specificity is unknown. Here the sequenced sample was CD4+ T cells from blood, taken at baseline. This TCR was sampled from a human donor with classical Hodgkin lymphoma. The rearrangement joins TRBV28 to TRBJ1-2; TRBD1 matches at 7 bases. CDR3: CASSHLDRARGYTF. The CDR3 DNA reads TGTGCCAGCAGTCACCTAGACAGGGCCCGAGGCTACACCTTC.